Presented here are 25 T cell receptor beta chains from one specimen sequenced in a study of blood T cell repertoires in COVID-19. Data came from immunoSEQ multiplex PCR; TCRdb stores just in-frame clones and leaves some out. This sample yields over 140,000 clones, of which approximately 84% are seen a single time; more than 3.5% belongs to the top ten. The sequenced sample consisted of peripheral blood. Receptors originate from a woman aged 55-69 years with acute or convalescent COVID-19.

V and J are TRBV19 and TRBJ1-5; possibly TRBD1 for D (6 bases). Germline V gives CDR1 LNHDA, CDR2 SQIVND (reference sequence). V was clipped by 5 bases and J by 1 base, with 12 bases between them. CDR3 length equals 15 residues. The CDR3: CASSAGASSNQPQHF. The CDR3 DNA follows: TGTGCCAGTAGTGCGGGGGCGTCGAGCAATCAGCCCCAGCATTTT.

The chain couples TRBV6-4 to TRBJ2-1; 7 nucleotides align to TRBD1. The CDR3 is 14 amino acids. V was clipped by 4 bases and J by 4 bases; unmatched bases: 4. Germline-derived CDR1 and CDR2 are MRHNA and SNTAGT. The CDR3 DNA reads as TGTGCCAGCAGTGGGGACAGTGGTTACAATGAGCAGTTCTTC. This translates into CASSGDSGYNEQFF.

The rearrangement uses TRBV7-9 and TRBJ1-2, with D maybe TRBD1 (6 bases). CDR3 size: 14 residues. Trimming took 5 bases from V and 2 from J, leaving 12 bases between them. Germline CDR1 is SEHNR and CDR2 is FQNEAQ (reference sequence). CDR3 amino acids: CASSESTGNYGYTF. The CDR3 DNA is TGTGCCAGCAGCGAGAGCACAGGGAACTATGGCTACACCTTC.

CDR3 in DNA: TGTGCCAGCAGTGAATATGCGGGGACCCTAGATACGCAGTATTTT. It is translated as CASSEYAGTLDTQYF. The chain uses TRBV25-1 and TRBJ2-3; possibly TRBD2 for D (6 bases). V was pared by 0 bases and J by 5 bases, with 12 bases between. The CDR3 is 15 amino acids. Germline values: CDR1 MGHDK, CDR2 SYGVNS.

This clone was found a few times. V gene TRBV2 combines with J gene TRBJ2-1, with TRBD2 matching over 11 bases. CDR1 is SNHLY and CDR2 is FYNNEI in the germline V gene. The CDR3 sequence is 17 residues long. Trimming removed 7 bases from V and 4 bases from J; junction bases left unmatched: 12. The CDR3 DNA reads TGTGCCAGCACCGGACAACTAGCGGGAGAACGGTACAATGAGCAGTTCTTC. Its protein product is CASTGQLAGERYNEQFF.

This sequence joins TRBV19 and TRBJ2-7; 7 bases are a match to TRBD1. Looked up from germline, CDR1 is LNHDA and CDR2 is SQIVND (reference sequence). The V segment lost 3 bases and the J segment 3 bases; nucleotides outside the gene matches: 8. CDR3 length: 15 residues. This chain's CDR3 is CASSIRQGLLYEQYF. CDR3 nucleotide sequence: TGTGCCAGTAGTATTCGACAGGGCCTCCTCTACGAGCAGTACTTC.

This clone occurred once. The V gene is TRBV6-2 or TRBV6-3, the J gene TRBJ1-1; no clear D gene. V gave up 5 bases and J gave up 4 bases, with 14 bases separating them. Germline CDR1 MNHEY, CDR2 SVGEGT. The length of the CDR3 is 14 residues. As DNA, the CDR3 is TGTGCCAGCAGTGAGCCACCCCAGGTCACTGAAGCTTTCTTT. Its translation: CASSEPPQVTEAFF.

The rearrangement links TRBV11-3 to TRBJ1-2; the D gene is possibly TRBD1 (5 bases). V lost 1 base to trimming and J lost 0 bases, with 12 bases between them. CDR3 size: 16 residues. Germline V CDR1 and CDR2: SGHNT, YENEEA. Written as DNA, the CDR3 is TGTGCCAGCAGCTTAGGGGGCCCGGATCCTAACTATGGCTACACCTTC. It translates to CASSLGGPDPNYGYTF.

The rearrangement uses TRBV12-5 and TRBJ1-5; 10 bases fit TRBD1. In germline, CDR1 is LGHNT, CDR2 FRNRAP. With V trimmed by 4 bases and J by 1 base, 1 base remained unmatched. The CDR3 loop spans 15 amino acids. CDR3 loop: CASGWGQGSNQPQHF. In DNA form, the CDR3 reads TGTGCTAGTGGTTGGGGACAGGGGAGCAATCAGCCCCAGCATTTT. The full variable domain, in which reference TRBV12-5 and TRBJ1-5 provide the parts outside the CDR3, is DARVTQTPRHKVTEMGQEVTMRCQPILGHNTVFWYRQTMMQGLELLAYFRNRAPLDDSGMPKDRFSAEMPDATLATLKIQPSEPRDSAVYFCASGWGQGSNQPQHFGDGTRLSIL.

J is TRBJ1-4 and V is TRBV4-1; 8 bases map to TRBD1. Per germline, CDR1 MGHRA and CDR2 YSYEKL. Germline trimming cut 6 bases from V and 5 bases from J; bases unmatched to any gene: 5. This CDR3 contains 14 residues. DNA for the CDR3: TGCGCCAGCAGGGACAGGACAGGGAATGAAAAACTGTTTTTT. Translation: CASRDRTGNEKLFF.

This chain uses TRBV6-5 with TRBJ2-2, with 7 bases identical to TRBD1. This CDR3 is 14 amino acids long. Germline V CDR1 and CDR2: MNHEY, SVGAGI. J gave up 3 bases and V 7 bases, and 5 bases lay outside the gene matches. CDR3 sequence: CASNADRDTGELFF. CDR3 DNA: TGTGCCAGCAACGCCGACAGGGACACCGGGGAGCTGTTTTTT.

This rearrangement joins TRBV14 to TRBJ1-1; maybe TRBD1 (5 bases). CDR1 is SGHDN and CDR2 is FVKESK in the germline V gene. The length of the CDR3 is 19 residues. Trimming shortened V by 2 bases and J by 4 bases, and 26 bases separated the two germline ends. The CDR3 region has the DNA TGTGCCAGCAGCCAATTTTTTGTAAGTCGGAGGGGCTATAGCACTGAAGCTTTCTTT. Translated, it gives CASSQFFVSRRGYSTEAFF.

The chain carries TRBV28 and TRBJ2-7, with D perhaps matching TRBD1 (6 bases). The CDR3 length is 12 residues. Germline CDR1 reads MDHEN; CDR2 reads SYDVKM. Trimming took 5 bases from V and 7 from J, leaving 12 bases between them. CDR3: CASSVPGQEQYF. Written as DNA, the CDR3 is TGTGCCAGCAGTGTCCCGGGACAAGAGCAGTACTTC.

The CDR3, as DNA: TGCGCCAGCAGCCTCCACACAACAGGGCTGTCGGAAGCTTTCTTT. It encodes CASSLHTTGLSEAFF. The J gene is TRBJ1-1, the V gene TRBV4-1; D may be TRBD1 (6 bases). The V and J ends lost 4 bases and 8 bases respectively, with 20 bases between them. This CDR3 comprises 15 residues. Germline V gene sequence: CDR1 MGHRA, CDR2 YSYEKL.

This clone was counted between two and nine times. The chain carries TRBV30 and TRBJ1-1; D ambiguous. Germline CDR1 GTSNPN, CDR2 SVGIG (reference sequence). The V and J ends lost 7 bases and 0 bases respectively, with 12 bases between them. The CDR3 spans 13 residues. In DNA form, the CDR3 reads TGTGCCTTCAGGATTATCATGAACACTGAAGCTTTCTTT. This sequence encodes CAFRIIMNTEAFF.

The chain has TRBV11-1 and TRBJ2-7; D is perhaps TRBD1 (6 bases). This CDR3 spans 14 amino acids. Germline CDR1 SGHAT, CDR2 FQDESV (reference sequence). V lost 6 bases to trimming and J lost 2 bases, with 14 bases between them. The CDR3 reads CASSIRQVPYEQYF. CDR3 nucleotides: TGTGCCAGCAGTATAAGACAGGTTCCCTACGAGCAGTACTTC. The full variable domain, rest sourced from reference TRBV11-1 and TRBJ2-7, is EAEVAQSPRYKITEKSQAVAFWCDPISGHATLYWYRQILGQGPELLVQFQDESVVDDSQLPKDRFSAERLKGVDSTLKIQPAELGDSAMYLCASSIRQVPYEQYFGPGTRLTVT.

This chain joins TRBV24-1 and TRBJ2-1; the D is unclear. The length of the CDR3 is 13 residues. CDR1 KGHDR and CDR2 SFDVKD come from the germline V gene. Between the trimmed V and J ends, which lost 8 bases and 9 bases, there was a span of 16 bases. CDR3 in amino acids: CATMTVETGEQFF. The CDR3 DNA reads as TGTGCCACCATGACCGTAGAAACGGGTGAGCAGTTCTTC.

The V and J genes are TRBV6-5 and TRBJ2-7, with D tentatively TRBD2 (6 bases). The V gene's germline CDR1 is MNHEY and CDR2 SVGAGI. The V gene lost 2 bases and the J gene lost 2 bases, with 10 bases spanning the gap. The CDR3 extends over 14 amino acids. The CDR3 region is CASSYAPGAYEQYF. CDR3 nucleotides: TGTGCCAGCAGTTACGCTCCGGGGGCCTACGAGCAGTACTTC.

The chain has TRBV7-2 and TRBJ2-2; TRBD2 agrees at 10 bases. Unmatched junction bases numbered 9, after V lost 2 bases and J lost 6 bases. The CDR3 has 17 residues. Germline V lookup: CDR1 SGHTA, CDR2 FQGNSA. The CDR3 spells CASSLQTLAGVSGELFF. DNA of the CDR3: TGTGCCAGCAGCTTACAAACCCTAGCGGGAGTCTCCGGGGAGCTGTTTTTT.

The chain combines TRBV5-1 with TRBJ1-1; D call uncertain. The CDR3 covers 14 residues. V lost 3 bases, J lost 4 bases, and 13 bases lay in between. Germline CDR1 is SGHRS and CDR2 is YFSETQ. CDR3 residues: CASSSTSEVTEAFF. CDR3 DNA: TGCGCCAGCAGCTCCACATCAGAGGTCACTGAAGCTTTCTTT.

The chain recombines TRBV15 with TRBJ1-1, with TRBD1 matching over 7 bases. The germline V gene has CDR1 LNHNV and CDR2 YYDKDF (reference sequence). Trimming at V came to 2 bases and at J to 8 bases, leaving 11 bases not matched to a gene. The CDR3 spans 15 residues. The CDR3 DNA follows: TGTGCCACCAGCAGAACCCACCCCCGACAGGGAGAAGCTTTCTTT. This translates into CATSRTHPRQGEAFF.

The V and J genes are TRBV18 and TRBJ2-2; D remains ambiguous. This CDR3 contains 12 residues. Trimming stripped 2 bases from V and 9 bases from J, with 7 bases between. Germline CDR1 and CDR2: KGHSH and LQKENI. The CDR3 DNA reads as TGTGCCAGCTCACCAGAGTTGCGGGAGCTGTTTTTT. Protein: CASSPELRELFF.

This chain connects TRBV12-3 or TRBV12-4 to TRBJ2-7, with unresolved D. The CDR3 runs 8 residues. V was pared by 11 bases and J by 11 bases, with 10 bases between. The CDR3 loop is CADTLEYF. CDR3 DNA sequence: TGTGCCGACACGTTGGAGTACTTC.

The chain joins TRBV30 to TRBJ1-1, with D unresolved. This CDR3 has 12 amino acids. The ends were cut back, 1 base at V and 0 bases at J, with 3 bases in the middle. In germline, CDR1 is GTSNPN, CDR2 SVGIG (reference sequence). Here the CDR3 reads CAWSGVNTEAFF. The DNA of the CDR3 is TGTGCCTGGAGTGGCGTGAACACTGAAGCTTTCTTT.

There are a few counts of this clone. The rearrangement joins TRBV2 to TRBJ2-1, with D unclear. This CDR3 region has 14 residues. Trimming took 0 bases from V and 6 from J, leaving 9 bases between them. Germline V gene lookup returns CDR1 SNHLY and CDR2 FYNNEI. CDR3 in amino acids: CASSEARGRNEQFF. For the CDR3, the DNA is TGTGCCAGCAGTGAAGCGAGAGGCCGCAATGAGCAGTTCTTC.